Listed below are T cell receptor beta chains from one sample, sequenced in a study of T cells after yellow fever vaccination. One entry per CDR3 protein, called by TCRdb with MiXCR from the 5' RACE reads. This sample carries more than 250,000 distinct CDR3 sequences, around 7% of them seen once, and the ten largest clones take around 17%. Here the sequenced sample was PBMCs, taken more than 40 days after the first yellow fever vaccination. All receptors derive from a young man who received the YFV17D yellow fever vaccine. Both conserved end residues are part of each CDR3. D genes are given only for firm matches. Expanded clones are given a class, and other clones once, few, many or no size at all.

TRBJ2-7 | TRBV7-6 | - | TRBD2 | CASSPIGTSGEYEQYF | TGTGCCAGCAGCCCAATTGGGACTAGCGGGGAATACGAGCAGTACTTC
TRBJ1-1 | TRBV7-2 | many | - | CASSLVLRTEAFF | TGTGCCAGCAGCTTAGTTCTACGCACTGAAGCTTTCTTT
TRBJ1-6 | TRBV4-1 | - | - | CASSQAGLNNSPLHF | TGCGCCAGCAGCCAAGCGGGTTTAAATAATTCACCCCTCCACTTT
TRBJ2-3 | TRBV4-2 | - | TRBD2 | CASSHLQRGGLGPQDTQYF | TGTGCCAGCAGCCATTTGCAGCGGGGGGGCCTCGGGCCACAGGATACGCAGTATTTT
TRBJ2-5 | TRBV15 | few | TRBD2 | CATSLSSGRETQYF | TGTGCCACCAGCCTTTCTAGCGGAAGAGAGACCCAGTACTTC
TRBJ1-6 | TRBV25-1 | few | TRBD1 | CASSELDRESLHF | TGTGCCAGCAGTGAATTGGACAGGGAGTCCCTCCACTTT
TRBJ1-4 | TRBV4-1 | - | - | CASSRGPVGEKLFF | TGCGCCAGCAGCCGCGGACCCGTCGGGGAAAAACTGTTTTTT
TRBJ2-3 | TRBV28 | few | - | CATSLWAGDTQYF | TGTGCCACCTCCCTATGGGCCGGCGATACGCAGTATTTT
TRBJ1-2 | TRBV4-1 | - | - | CASSQVSDPGYGYTF | TGCGCCAGCAGCCAAGTCAGTGACCCCGGCTATGGCTACACCTTC
TRBJ2-2 | TRBV5-1 | many | - | CASSLGPSTGELFF | TGCGCCAGCAGCTTGGGGCCTAGTACCGGGGAGCTGTTTTTT
TRBJ1-4 | TRBV19 | few | - | CASSIEQFNEKLFF | TGTGCCAGTAGTATCGAACAATTTAATGAAAAACTGTTTTTT
TRBJ2-3 | TRBV28 | few | - | CASSIPREGRDTQYF | TGTGCCAGCAGTATCCCCCGAGAGGGAAGAGATACGCAGTATTTT
TRBJ2-1 | TRBV7-2 | many | TRBD2 | CASGWTSGGPYEQFF | TGTGCCAGCGGTTGGACTAGCGGGGGGCCCTATGAGCAGTTCTTC
TRBJ1-5 | TRBV15 | few | TRBD1 | CATSRQRDRGNQPQHF | TGTGCCACCAGCAGACAGCGGGACAGGGGCAATCAGCCCCAGCATTTT
TRBJ1-1 | TRBV5-1 | - | - | CASSLRGIGAVNTEAFF | TGCGCCAGCAGCTTGAGGGGTATAGGGGCCGTGAACACTGAAGCTTTCTTT
TRBJ1-6 | TRBV12-3/TRBV12-4 | - | - | CAERPGLNSPLHF | TGTGCCGAAAGGCCAGGGCTGAATTCACCCCTCCACTTT
TRBJ1-1 | TRBV6-5 | few | - | CASSYRTQTEAFF | TGTGCCAGCAGTTACCGAACGCAGACTGAAGCTTTCTTT
TRBJ2-2 | TRBV6-2/TRBV6-3 | - | TRBD1 | CASRPDRDTGELFF | TGTGCCAGCAGGCCGGACAGGGACACCGGGGAGCTGTTTTTT
TRBJ2-1 | TRBV20-1 | - | TRBD2 | CSARDGSGVVGNEQFF | TGCAGTGCTAGAGATGGAAGCGGGGTCGTTGGTAATGAGCAGTTCTTC
TRBJ2-5 | TRBV5-4 | - | - | CASSLRPRAQETQYF | TGTGCCAGCAGCTTGAGGCCCAGAGCTCAAGAGACCCAGTACTTC
TRBJ2-3 | TRBV5-1 | - | TRBD2 | CASSFGGGGEDTQYF | TGCGCCAGCAGCTTTGGCGGGGGGGGCGAAGATACGCAGTATTTT
TRBJ2-1 | TRBV7-2 | - | - | CASSLGGAVSYNEQFF | TGTGCCAGCAGCTTAGGGGGGGCGGTGTCCTACAATGAGCAGTTCTTC
TRBJ2-5 | TRBV12-3/TRBV12-4 | - | - | CASSFRIDTDKETQYF | TGTGCCAGCAGTTTCCGCATCGACACAGATAAAGAGACCCAGTACTTC
TRBJ2-2 | TRBV7-2 | - | - | CASSFFSAGELFF | TGTGCCAGCAGCTTTTTTTCCGCCGGGGAGCTGTTTTTT
TRBJ2-1 | TRBV28 | many | TRBD2 | CASWGGTYYNEQFF | TGTGCCAGTTGGGGGGGGACGTATTACAATGAGCAGTTCTTC
TRBJ2-5 | TRBV28 | - | - | CASCPGRVETQYF | TGTGCCAGCTGCCCCGGGCGAGTGGAGACCCAGTACTTC
TRBJ2-7 | TRBV14 | - | TRBD1 | CASGGTGYEQYF | TGTGCCAGCGGCGGGACAGGCTACGAGCAGTACTTC
TRBJ2-1 | TRBV19 | - | TRBD1 | CASSIEDRGRNEQFF | TGTGCCAGTAGTATTGAGGACAGGGGGCGGAATGAGCAGTTCTTC
TRBJ1-2 | TRBV10-3 | few | TRBD1 | CAITQQGGANYGYTF | TGTGCCATCACTCAACAGGGGGGAGCTAACTATGGCTACACCTTC
TRBJ2-7 | TRBV10-1 | - | TRBD2 | CASSNTGLAGAYEQYF | TGCGCCAGCAGTAATACGGGACTAGCGGGGGCCTACGAGCAGTACTTC
TRBJ1-1 | TRBV19 | - | - | CASSERLETPNTEAFF | TGTGCCAGTAGTGAACGACTGGAGACTCCGAACACTGAAGCTTTCTTT
TRBJ1-1 | TRBV5-1 | few | - | CASRINIRTEAFF | TGCGCCAGCCGAATTAACATCCGAACTGAAGCTTTCTTT
TRBJ1-5 | TRBV20-1 | - | - | CSASIPNSNQPQHF | TGCAGTGCTAGTATTCCGAATAGCAATCAGCCCCAGCATTTT
TRBJ1-3 | TRBV11-1 | few | TRBD1 | CASDIDRGRGRATGNTIYF | TGTGCCAGCGACATAGACAGGGGGCGCGGAAGGGCCACTGGAAACACCATATATTTT
TRBJ2-1 | TRBV20-1 | few | TRBD1 | CSARDRGDEQFF | TGCAGTGCACGGGACAGGGGCGATGAGCAGTTCTTC
TRBJ2-7 | TRBV7-6 | many | TRBD1 | CASSLEQGVRYEQYF | TGTGCCAGCAGCTTAGAGCAGGGGGTGAGGTACGAGCAGTACTTC
TRBJ1-5 | TRBV20-1 | many | - | CSARLSGQPQHF | TGCAGTGCTAGATTATCGGGTCAGCCCCAGCATTTT
TRBJ1-4 | TRBV5-4 | - | - | CASGRASDEKLFF | TGTGCCAGCGGCAGGGCTTCCGATGAAAAACTGTTTTTT
TRBJ1-2 | TRBV2 | - | - | CASRGVAESGYTF | TGTGCCAGCAGGGGGGTCGCCGAGAGTGGCTACACCTTC
TRBJ2-5 | TRBV6-1 | few | TRBD1 | CASSEQGEETQYF | TGTGCCAGCAGTGAACAGGGGGAAGAGACCCAGTACTTC